The T cell receptor (beta chain) under discussion was sequenced for a study of CD8 T cells in ankylosing spondylitis (dated by TCRdb to 2016 to 2017). Regarding the study in general: T cell receptor beta repertoires were profiled in healthy donors and ankylosing spondylitis patients so that disease-linked TCR variants could be found. The whole study cohort included under 140 healthy donors and 25 or so ankylosing spondylitis patients. Peripheral blood was sampled, and synovial fluid was additionally collected from ankylosing spondylitis patients. The full study reports these points: Some of the motif variants had been reported before in the synovial fluid and blood of reactive arthritis patients, a finding that suggests common disease-initiation mechanisms. In peripheral blood, the disease-linked clones were found at relatively low frequencies and had a CD8+ phenotype. A TCR beta motif made up of several highly homologous amino acid variants appeared to be characteristic of blood from ankylosing spondylitis patients. The disease-linked clones were reported as significantly enriched in matched synovial fluid samples from ankylosing spondylitis patients.

This sample was sequenced with an Illumina HiSeq 2500. TCR beta libraries were prepared by quantitative 5'-RACE with molecular barcodes. The paper's processing steps were these. A new computational method, built on a probabilistic model of VDJ rearrangement, was used to identify disease-linked TCR variants. Clones were called with MiXCR by TCRdb after fastp trimmed the public reads at Q25, and only in-frame beta chains were retained. Each CDR3 protein appears once, grouped with its most common genes and DNA. TCRdb, rather than the study authors, made the V and J calls. For this sample the table gives roughly 700,000 distinct CDR3 sequences, of which 15% to 20% were detected only once. Under 20% of the sample rests with the top ten. The germline V gene gives CDR1 as LGHNA and CDR2 as YNFKEQ. The junction shows trimming of 0 bases on V and 0 bases on J, plus 9 bases between the germline ends. The CDR3 covers 16 residues, taking in both the cysteine and the phenylalanine. The CDR3 DNA has 48 bases and is translated from base 1.

Notes on this clonotype: Its antigen has not been determined. There are no base qualities to consult, and no much larger clone falls within one base.

The material sequenced was blood, either unsorted or a sorted T cell fraction (not recorded which). The sequence was obtained from a male donor with ankylosing spondylitis. The V gene is TRBV4-2 and the J gene is TRBJ1-3, with no confident D gene call. CDR3 loop: CASSQDRGSSGNTIYF. The nucleotide sequence reads as follows: TGTGCCAGCAGCCAAGATCGGGGATCCTCTGGAAACACCATATATTTT.